These 29 T cell receptor beta chains came from one sample sequenced in a study of CD8 T cells in ankylosing spondylitis. In TCRdb, the 5' RACE reads were re-called with MiXCR into one record per CDR3 protein. The table shows 250,000 or so distinct CDR3 sequences, with more than 20% occurring only once. Sequencing was done on a sample of blood, either unsorted or a sorted T cell fraction (not recorded which). These receptors were collected from a male donor with ankylosing spondylitis or in good health (not recorded which).

This clonotype was picked up many times. CDR3: CASSLVGVGETQYF. The CDR3 DNA reads TGTGCCAGCAGTTTAGTAGGGGTTGGGGAGACCCAGTACTTC. This chain links TRBV12-3 or TRBV12-4 with TRBJ2-5, with a possible D match to TRBD1 (5 bases). The germline V and J ends were trimmed by 1 base and 5 bases, with 11 bases remaining between them. There are 14 residues in the CDR3.

The CDR3 is CASSYGGVGQFF. The CDR3, as DNA: TGTGCCAGCAGTTACGGAGGTGTCGGGCAGTTCTTC. This chain joins TRBV6-6 and TRBJ2-1; D might be TRBD2 (5 bases). V lost 2 bases and J lost 12, with 11 bases in between. Germline CDR1 MNHNY, CDR2 SVGAGI (reference sequence). This CDR3 comprises 12 residues.

The chain combines TRBV12-3 or TRBV12-4 with TRBJ2-1, with TRBD2 matching over 12 bases. The CDR3 spans 15 residues. J gave up 12 bases and V 4 bases, and 10 bases lay outside the gene matches. In DNA, the CDR3 is TGTGCCAGCAGTTCCCCGGGACTAGCGGGTGTCGGGCAGTTCTTC. This encodes CASSSPGLAGVGQFF.

This chain connects TRBV10-3 to TRBJ2-1, with a tentative D call TRBD1 (6 bases). V was trimmed by 2 bases and J by 7 bases, leaving 15 bases between them. The CDR3 length is 15 residues. Germline V CDR1 and CDR2: ENHRY, SYGVKD. CDR3 protein: CAISEGRGALNEQFF. Here the CDR3 DNA reads TGTGCCATCAGTGAGGGCAGGGGCGCGCTGAATGAGCAGTTCTTC.

In its sample, this clonotype was seen many times. The V and J genes are TRBV6-1 and TRBJ1-4; maybe TRBD1 (5 bases). This CDR3 is built from 17 residues. CDR1 is MNHNS, CDR2 SASEGT, per germline. Trimming pared 8 bases from V and 3 bases from J, leaving 22 bases between. CDR3 sequence reads: CASQGTFPFGANEKLFF. DNA of the CDR3: TGTGCCAGCCAAGGGACCTTCCCATTCGGAGCTAATGAAAAACTGTTTTTT.

The sample holds many counts of this clonotype. V gene TRBV2 combines with J gene TRBJ1-1; 8 bases match TRBD1. CDR1 is SNHLY, CDR2 FYNNEI, per germline. Trimming took 6 bases from V and 6 from J; bases not matched to a gene: 6. This CDR3 is 13 amino acids long. The CDR3 reads CASSYGQGAEAFF. The CDR3 nucleotides are TGTGCCAGCAGCTACGGACAGGGCGCTGAAGCTTTCTTT.

At least ten counts were recorded for this clonotype. The CDR3 DNA reads TGTGCCAGCAGCCAAGGGGCAGGTCACGCCGAGCAGTACTTC. Its translation is CASSQGAGHAEQYF. This chain uses TRBV3-1 with TRBJ2-7; D ambiguous. CDR1 is LGHDT and CDR2 is YNNKEL in the germline V gene (reference sequence). This CDR3 spans 14 amino acids. The V and J ends lost 1 base and 6 bases respectively, with 13 bases between them.

This chain uses TRBV6-4 with TRBJ2-2; D gene ambiguous. Germline lookup yields CDR1 MRHNA and CDR2 SNTAGT. CDR3 size: 16 residues. V was cut by 0 bases and J by 3 bases, with 11 bases left in between. CDR3 amino acids: CASSDSRSPYTGELFF. CDR3 nucleotide sequence: TGTGCCAGCAGTGACTCGAGGAGTCCCTACACCGGGGAGCTGTTTTTT.

Ten or more counts support this clonotype. V gene TRBV20-1 combines with J gene TRBJ2-7; D call uncertain. The germline CDR1 and CDR2 sequences are DFQATT and SNEGSKA (reference sequence). Trimming cost V 1 base and J 4 bases, with 11 bases left between them. The CDR3 consists of 13 residues. For the CDR3, the DNA is TGCAGTGCTAGAGGCCAGATATCGTACGAGCAGTACTTC. It yields the protein CSARGQISYEQYF.

This chain connects TRBV20-1 to TRBJ2-2; weak D call: TRBD1 (6 bases). CDR1 is DFQATT, CDR2 SNEGSKA, per germline (reference sequence). The ends were cut back, 6 bases at V and 3 bases at J, with 11 bases in the middle. This CDR3 is built from 13 residues. The CDR3 region has the DNA TGCAGTGCCGGGACACCATACACCGGGGAGCTGTTTTTT. It encodes CSAGTPYTGELFF.

The chain joins TRBV19 to TRBJ2-7; possible D gene TRBD2, 6 bases. The ends were cut back, 5 bases at V and 4 bases at J, with 15 bases in the middle. CDR3 length: 14 residues. CDR1 and CDR2 from the germline V gene are LNHDA and SQIVND (reference sequence). This CDR3 reads CASSPEEGRYEQYF. CDR3 DNA: TGTGCCAGTAGTCCCGAGGAGGGAAGATACGAGCAGTACTTC.

J is TRBJ1-3 and V is TRBV6-4; TRBD1 might be the D (5 bases). Germline CDR1 MRHNA, CDR2 SNTAGT. CDR3 length equals 15 residues. V dropped 8 bases and J dropped 0 bases, with 14 bases sitting between them. The chain's CDR3 is CASQEEGFSGNTIYF. CDR3 nucleotide sequence: TGTGCCAGCCAGGAGGAGGGGTTCTCTGGAAACACCATATATTTT.

This clonotype was recorded at least ten times. The CDR3 DNA reads as TGCAGTGCTAGCCAGGGATTTGCTACAAGTGAGCAGTTCTTC. Amino acids: CSASQGFATSEQFF. The rearrangement joins TRBV20-1 to TRBJ2-1; weak D call: TRBD1 (5 bases). V dropped 3 bases and J dropped 9 bases, with 18 bases sitting between them. There are 14 residues in the CDR3. CDR1 DFQATT and CDR2 SNEGSKA come from the germline V gene (reference sequence).

This clonotype was seen ten or more times. The J gene is TRBJ2-2, the V gene TRBV5-1, with TRBD1 identical over 7 bases. V lost 4 bases, J lost 6 bases, and 12 bases stayed unmatched. CDR3 length: 16 residues. Germline CDR1 reads SGHRS; CDR2 reads YFSETQ. CDR3 amino acids: CASSAREGGRSGELFF. The CDR3 nucleotides are TGCGCCAGCAGCGCCCGGGAAGGGGGCAGATCCGGGGAGCTGTTTTTT.

This clonotype has just a few counts. The V and J genes are TRBV25-1 and TRBJ2-5; 8 bases match TRBD1. The V gene's germline CDR1 is MGHDK and CDR2 SYGVNS. The J segment lost 4 bases and the V segment lost 1 base, leaving 5 bases of the junction unmatched. This CDR3 spans 15 amino acids. The CDR3 loop reads CASSEFAGGGETQYF. CDR3 sequence (DNA): TGTGCCAGCAGTGAATTCGCAGGGGGCGGAGAGACCCAGTACTTC.

This clonotype was seen repeatedly, ten times or more. This rearrangement joins TRBV4-1 to TRBJ1-1; the match to TRBD1 covers 7 bases. This CDR3 has 15 residues. Germline V gene sequence: CDR1 MGHRA, CDR2 YSYEKL. Trimming at V came to 4 bases and at J to 5 bases, leaving 10 bases not matched to a gene. The CDR3 spells CASSLEGQPGTEAFF. The CDR3 DNA is TGCGCCAGCAGCCTCGAGGGACAGCCTGGGACTGAAGCTTTCTTT.

This clonotype has at least ten counts. The rearrangement joins TRBV29-1 to TRBJ2-3; the match to TRBD2 covers 12 bases. The trim removed 6 bases at V and 2 bases at J, leaving 3 bases unmatched. The CDR3 consists of 14 residues. Per germline, CDR1 SQVTM and CDR2 ANQGSEA. CDR3 DNA: TGCAGCGTCGGACTAGCGGGGAACACAGATACGCAGTATTTT. Amino acid sequence: CSVGLAGNTDTQYF.

This clonotype was detected only once. The chain is built from TRBV20-1 and TRBJ1-5; D perhaps matches TRBD1 (6 bases). CDR1 DFQATT and CDR2 SNEGSKA come from the germline V gene (reference sequence). This CDR3 is 14 amino acids long. V was clipped by 5 bases and J by 0 bases, with 11 bases between them. Here the CDR3 DNA reads TGCAGTGCTGTCGGGACACATAGCAATCAGCCCCAGCATTTT. Translating it yields CSAVGTHSNQPQHF.

The V and J genes are TRBV11-1 and TRBJ2-3; TRBD2 matches 9 bases. CDR1 SGHAT and CDR2 FQDESV come from the germline V gene (reference sequence). V was pared by 1 base and J by 6 bases, with 5 bases of the junction left unmatched. The CDR3 is made up of 15 amino acids. The CDR3 DNA reads TGTGCCAGCAGCTTAGATGCGGGGGGGGCCGATACGCAGTATTTT. As protein: CASSLDAGGADTQYF.

The J gene is TRBJ2-7, the V gene TRBV6-1, with D possibly TRBD2 on 5 matching bases. This CDR3 region has 15 residues. Trimming left V 7 bases short and J 0 bases short, with 16 bases between. Germline V gives CDR1 MNHNS, CDR2 SASEGT. The CDR3 spells CASKRERQTSYEQYF. Written as DNA, the CDR3 is TGTGCCAGCAAACGGGAACGGCAGACCTCCTACGAGCAGTACTTC.

This clonotype was found a few times. V and J are TRBV28 and TRBJ2-1, with D perhaps given as TRBD1 or TRBD2 (6 bases each). The CDR3 has 13 amino acids. V lost 8 bases and J 6 bases, leaving 14 bases between the germline ends. CDR1 and CDR2 from the germline V gene are MDHEN and SYDVKM. The CDR3 DNA follows: TGTGCCAGCCTCCGGGGGCAGGGCAATGAGCAGTTCTTC. Encoded protein: CASLRGQGNEQFF.

Many counts were recorded for this clonotype. The chain uses TRBV20-1 and TRBJ2-7; D not resolved. Germline CDR1 is DFQATT and CDR2 is SNEGSKA (reference sequence). Trimming cost V 2 bases and J 3 bases, with 8 bases left between them. The CDR3 is 12 amino acids. CDR3 coding DNA: TGCAGTGCTAGACCCTGGGGCTACGAGCAGTACTTC. Its translation is CSARPWGYEQYF.

In its sample, this clonotype was seen many times. The J gene is TRBJ2-2, the V gene TRBV6-1; 7 bases fit TRBD1. This CDR3 spans 15 amino acids. J was trimmed by 3 bases and V by 7 bases; bases with no gene match: 8. Germline V gene lookup returns CDR1 MNHNS and CDR2 SASEGT. CDR3 residues: CASTKRDSYTGELFF. The DNA of the CDR3 is TGTGCCAGCACTAAACGGGACAGCTACACCGGGGAGCTGTTTTTT.

The V and J genes are TRBV11-2 and TRBJ2-1; possible D gene TRBD2, 5 bases. V was trimmed by 5 bases and J by 4 bases, leaving 21 bases between them. The CDR3 is made up of 17 amino acids. Per the germline V gene, CDR1 is SGHAT and CDR2 is FQNNGV. The CDR3 loop reads CASSPIGRGRTYNEQFF. In nucleotides, the CDR3 is TGTGCCAGCAGCCCCATAGGCCGGGGTCGTACTTACAATGAGCAGTTCTTC.

This clonotype was counted a few times. The chain couples TRBV20-1 to TRBJ1-2; D is undetermined. Trimming stripped 5 bases from V and 1 base from J, with 11 bases between. Germline values: CDR1 DFQATT, CDR2 SNEGSKA (reference sequence). The CDR3 runs 13 residues. The CDR3: CSAQRTDNYGYTF. The DNA for the CDR3 is TGCAGTGCTCAGCGCACAGATAACTATGGCTACACCTTC.

The chain uses TRBV10-3 and TRBJ2-5, with D possibly TRBD1 on 6 matching bases. Germline V gives CDR1 ENHRY, CDR2 SYGVKD. The CDR3 contains 15 residues. The V end was cut by 0 bases, the J end by 5 bases, with 13 bases between. The CDR3: CAISESTGLDETQYF. The DNA for the CDR3 is TGTGCCATCAGTGAGTCAACAGGGTTGGATGAGACCCAGTACTTC.

There are a few counts of this clonotype. The rearrangement uses TRBV24-1 and TRBJ2-1; either TRBD1 or TRBD2 may fit D (5 bases each). Germline assignment: CDR1 KGHDR and CDR2 SFDVKD. With 4 bases removed from V and 6 bases from J, the gap between germline ends came to 15 bases. CDR3 length: 15 amino acids. DNA of the CDR3: TGTGCCACCAGTGACCCCCCCGGGACGAGCAATGAGCAGTTCTTC. As protein: CATSDPPGTSNEQFF.

The sample holds a few counts of this clonotype. The chain links TRBV7-6 to TRBJ2-1; possible D gene TRBD1, 6 bases. This CDR3 spans 14 amino acids. V lost 2 bases and J 9 bases, leaving 14 bases between the germline ends. The germline V gene encodes CDR1 SGHVS and CDR2 FNYEAQ. The CDR3 DNA reads TGTGCCAGCAGCTTAAGGAGGACAGCACTTGAGCAGTTCTTC. Translation gives CASSLRRTALEQFF. Filled out from reference TRBV7-6 and TRBJ2-1, the complete variable domain reads GAGVSQSPRYKVTKRGQDVALRCDPISGHVSLYWYRQALGQGPEFLTYFNYEAQQDKSGLPNDRFSAERPEGSISTLTIQRTEQRDSAMYRCASSLRRTALEQFFGPGTRLTVL.

The chain uses TRBV6-6 and TRBJ2-2; D unclear. V was shortened by 0 bases and J by 7 bases, with 6 bases between the two germline ends. This CDR3 is 13 amino acids long. Germline V CDR1 and CDR2: MNHNY, SVGAGI (reference sequence). The CDR3 DNA reads TGTGCCAGCAGTTACTCAGGGATCGGGGAGCTGTTTTTT. Encoded protein: CASSYSGIGELFF.